This T cell receptor beta chain was sequenced for a study of radiation and T cells in renal cell carcinoma. About the research overall: Nephrectomy followed 15 Gy stereotactic body radiation by 4 weeks.

Time point indicated: blood 2 weeks post-SBRT. Treatment noted: 15 Gy SBRT to primary tumor, nephrectomy 4 weeks later. Here immunoSEQ multiplex PCR was the method, and the copy in TCRdb shows in-frame clones only, minus some. The sample shows 95,000 to 150,000 clones, about four fifths of them seen only once. This CDR3 spans 11 amino acids. From germline, CDR1 is MNHEY and CDR2 SVGAGI. Between the trimmed V and J ends, which lost 7 bases and 3 bases, there was a span of 6 bases. This receptor was identified in a man between 45 and 60 years old with renal cell carcinoma. The chain uses TRBV6-5 and TRBJ1-2; D gene uncertain. The specimen was blood, collected from a patient whose treatment included radiotherapy and nephrectomy. In DNA, the CDR3 is TGTGCCAGCAAAAGGTACTATGGCTACACCTTC. Translating gives CASKRYYGYTF.